This entry is about one T cell receptor beta chain. The CDR3 is 15 residues long. Germline values: CDR1 LNHDA, CDR2 SQIVND (reference sequence). V lost 4 bases, J lost 5 bases, and 15 bases lay in between. Original handling: Using reference gene primer amplification, nucleated cell counts were estimated. The table came from immunoSEQ multiplex PCR; TCRdb's copy has only in-frame clones and leaves some out. V and J calls and clone size are copied from that table; D and trimming were computed from the DNA. The repertoire has about 130,000 clones, about 83% of them found once; the top ten carry 8% to 10%. These data belong to a study of blood T cell repertoires in COVID-19. About the research overall: COVID-19 samples, acute and convalescent, were from the United States, Italy and Spain.

The gene calls are TRBV19 and TRBJ1-5, with D uncertain. Sequenced: peripheral blood. The receptor was derived from a man aged 35 to 55 with active or convalescent COVID-19. The CDR3 region is CASSKMSAGDQPQHF. In DNA form, the CDR3 reads TGTGCCAGTAGTAAAATGAGCGCGGGAGATCAGCCCCAGCATTTT.